This T cell receptor (beta chain) was profiled in a study of blood T cell repertoires in COVID-19. At the level of the study: Donors in the United States, Italy and Spain gave samples during acute or convalescent COVID-19. T cells, B-cell-depleted T cells, or PBMCs provided the cDNA or gDNA that served as material.

Germline V gene sequence: CDR1 KGHSH, CDR2 LQKENI. There are 18 residues in the CDR3. With 3 bases clipped from V and 6 bases from J, the junction kept 16 bases outside the gene matches. Authors' processing steps: Cell counts per sample came from amplifying reference gene primers. The protocol was immunoSEQ multiplex PCR, while the TCRdb copy is restricted to in-frame clones and leaves out a portion. Clone size and V and J calls were adopted from that table, with D and trimming inferred from the DNA. The sample has 300,000 to 400,000 clones, around 89% seen once. The chain couples TRBV18 to TRBJ1-2; TRBD1 matches 10 bases. The sequence was obtained from a woman in her twenties or thirties with acute COVID-19. The sequenced material came from PBMCs or T cells enriched from blood (not recorded which). This CDR3 is CASSPSFGGQGKLNGYTF. CDR3 nucleotides: TGTGCCAGCTCACCGTCGTTCGGGGGACAGGGGAAATTGAATGGCTACACCTTC.